The clone carrying this T cell receptor beta chain was seen only a few times. What it recognizes is unknown. The sample originates from a study of cytomegalovirus exposure and HLA in healthy donors. Study results and caveats: Being productive about 87% or about 30% of the time was typical of most TCR beta V segments in an earlier analysis. What TCR beta sequences reportedly achieved was accurate prediction of HLA-A and HLA-B alleles in most subjects. Later findings reportedly placed an Asian-associated ancestry cluster below the roughly 700-donor mean for N-insertions.

Germline V CDR1 and CDR2: SNHLY, FYNNEI. With V trimmed by 6 bases and J by 0 bases, 13 bases remained unmatched. CDR3 length equals 17 residues. The primer mix had 60 Vbeta and 13 Jbeta primers. Sequencing used immunoSEQ multiplex PCR; TCRdb keeps in-frame clones, though not all of them. This table holds approximately 150,000 clones, 72% found once. This TCR was sampled from a human donor in good health. Specimen: PBMCs. The chain combines TRBV2 with TRBJ1-2, with 7 positions matching TRBD1. In DNA, the CDR3 is TGTGCCAGCAGAGACCCGGGACAGATAAGCTCTAACTATGGCTACACCTTC. Translation: CASRDPGQISSNYGYTF.